The 22 T cell receptor beta chains in this list originate from one sample, sequenced in a study of OX40 agonist ivuxolimab in advanced cancers. Produced via immunoSEQ multiplex PCR; TCRdb's table is partial and in-frame only. Of 70,000 or so clones listed, about 80% are singletons. The sample was CD4+ or CD8+ T cells sorted from blood, taken in a trial of the OX40 agonist ivuxolimab. Every receptor here comes from an adult with an advanced solid tumor such as melanoma, head and neck, liver or kidney cancer.

The V call is TRBV5-4, the J call TRBJ2-5, with a possible D match to TRBD1 (5 bases). CDR1 SGHNT and CDR2 YYREEE come from the germline V gene (reference sequence). V lost 0 bases to trimming and J lost 1 base, with 13 bases between them. The CDR3 is made up of 16 amino acids. CDR3 protein: CASSLGAGLAQETQYF. As DNA, the CDR3 is TGTGCCAGCAGCTTGGGGGCAGGGCTTGCCCAAGAGACCCAGTACTTC.

This sequence joins TRBV5-1 and TRBJ2-3, with TRBD1 identical over 12 bases. The CDR3 extends over 16 amino acids. V trimming: 0 bases; J trimming: 5 bases; junction bases outside the gene matches: 4. CDR1 is SGHRS and CDR2 is YFSETQ in the germline V gene. CDR3 region: CASSLAGQGAVDTQYF. The CDR3 nucleotides are TGCGCCAGCAGCTTGGCGGGACAGGGGGCGGTAGATACGCAGTATTTT. The full variable domain, in which reference TRBV5-1 and TRBJ2-3 provide the parts outside the CDR3, is KAGVTQTPRYLIKTRGQQVTLSCSPISGHRSVSWYQQTPGQGLQFLFEYFSETQRNKGNFPGRFSGRQFSNSRSEMNVSTLELGDSALYLCASSLAGQGAVDTQYFGPGTRLTVL.

The gene calls are TRBV9 and TRBJ2-7, with 11 bases that match TRBD1. Germline values: CDR1 SGDLS, CDR2 YYNGEE. This CDR3 comprises 16 residues. With V trimmed by 3 bases and J by 5 bases, 10 bases remained unmatched. CDR3 coding DNA: TGTGCCAGCAGCGCCGGGACAGGGGGGAGGGTCGACGAGCAGTACTTC. Encoded protein: CASSAGTGGRVDEQYF.

In the case of this clone: The identical CDR3 is also encoded by other nucleotide sequences in the sample. The chain joins TRBV5-1 to TRBJ2-2; possible D gene TRBD1, 6 bases. Germline lookup yields CDR1 SGHRS and CDR2 YFSETQ. The CDR3 contains 15 residues. V was cut by 4 bases and J by 6 bases, with 16 bases left in between. The chain's CDR3 is CASSSLRGGSGELFF. The CDR3 DNA reads TGCGCCAGCAGCAGCCTCAGGGGTGGGTCCGGGGAGCTGTTTTTT.

The chain has TRBV28 and TRBJ2-7; D possibly corresponds to TRBD2 (5 bases). The CDR3 loop spans 15 amino acids. Germline V gene sequence: CDR1 MDHEN, CDR2 SYDVKM. V gave up 2 bases and J gave up 2 bases, with 13 bases separating them. CDR3 region: CASSLGGSGTYEQYF. The CDR3 DNA sequence: TGTGCCAGCAGTTTAGGAGGCAGTGGGACCTACGAGCAGTACTTC.

The J gene is TRBJ2-7, the V gene TRBV27; D may be TRBD1 (5 bases). Germline values: CDR1 MNHEY, CDR2 SMNVEV (reference sequence). V lost 6 bases to trimming and J lost 0 bases, with 12 bases between them. CDR3 length: 14 residues. CDR3 loop: CASRHGHGSYEQYF. DNA of the CDR3: TGTGCCAGCAGACACGGACACGGCTCCTACGAGCAGTACTTC.

The gene calls are TRBV6-5 and TRBJ2-1; TRBD2 aligns across 9 bases. The CDR3 has 16 residues. The J segment lost 5 bases and the V segment lost 0 bases, leaving 5 bases of the junction unmatched. In germline, CDR1 is MNHEY, CDR2 SVGAGI. The CDR3 region is CASSYSGGGGDNEQFF. DNA of the CDR3: TGTGCCAGCAGTTACTCGGGCGGCGGGGGGGACAATGAGCAGTTCTTC.

The V gene is TRBV11-2, the J gene TRBJ2-5; TRBD1 matches at 7 bases. Germline CDR1 reads SGHAT; CDR2 reads FQNNGV. V lost 2 bases, J lost 7 bases, and 10 bases stayed unmatched. The CDR3 length is 15 residues. CDR3 nucleotide sequence: TGTGCCAGCAGCTTAAATCCGGGACAGTCAAGGACCCAGTACTTC. Translating it yields CASSLNPGQSRTQYF.

The genes are TRBV5-8 and TRBJ2-5; 12 nucleotides agree with TRBD2. Germline values: CDR1 SGHTS, CDR2 YDEGEE. Germline trimming cut 5 bases from V and 7 bases from J; bases unmatched to any gene: 3. The CDR3 is 13 amino acids. CDR3 coding DNA: TGTGCCAGCAGGACTAGCGGGGGAGGGACCCAGTACTTC. Amino acids: CASRTSGGGTQYF.

The CDR3 DNA is TGTGCCAGCAGCTTAGGGGGCAGGGGGCTGAGCTCCTATAATTCACCCCTCCACTTT. Residues: CASSLGGRGLSSYNSPLHF. The rearrangement uses TRBV7-6 and TRBJ1-6; TRBD1 aligns across 8 bases. The trim removed 1 base at V and 0 bases at J, leaving 8 bases unmatched. CDR1 is SGHVS and CDR2 is FNYEAQ in the germline V gene. The CDR3 contains 19 residues.

J is TRBJ2-3 and V is TRBV9; D is ambiguous. The CDR3 spans 14 residues. Germline V gene data show CDR1 as SGDLS and CDR2 as YYNGEE. Trimming took 0 bases from V and 3 from J, leaving 8 bases between them. The CDR3 DNA is TGTGCCAGCAGCGTAGCCCAGCCGACAGATACGCAGTATTTT. It is translated as CASSVAQPTDTQYF.

The rearrangement joins TRBV19 to TRBJ1-3, with a possible D match to TRBD1 (5 bases). CDR3 size: 13 residues. With 4 bases removed from V and 4 bases from J, the gap between germline ends came to 8 bases. The V gene's germline CDR1 is LNHDA and CDR2 SQIVND (reference sequence). In nucleotides, the CDR3 is TGTGCCAGTAGTAGGGGGGTCGGAAACACCATATATTTT. This translates into CASSRGVGNTIYF.

The rearrangement uses TRBV18 and TRBJ2-2; D may be TRBD1 (6 bases). The CDR3 is 15 residues long. CDR1 and CDR2 (germline): KGHSH, LQKENI. With 4 bases removed from V and 2 bases from J, the gap between germline ends came to 11 bases. CDR3 sequence reads: CASSLGQKNTGELFF. Here the CDR3 DNA reads TGTGCCAGCTCACTAGGACAGAAAAACACCGGGGAGCTGTTTTTT.

The CDR3 region is CASTPWDIRYEQYF. In DNA, the CDR3 is TGTGCCAGCACGCCTTGGGACATTCGCTACGAGCAGTACTTC. The J gene is TRBJ2-7, the V gene TRBV6-1, with D perhaps TRBD1 (6 bases). The V end lost 7 bases, the J end lost 3 bases, and 16 bases lay between the germline ends. This CDR3 spans 14 amino acids. Germline CDR1 MNHNS, CDR2 SASEGT.

The V call is TRBV2, the J call TRBJ2-7; TRBD1 or TRBD2 may be the D gene (6 bases each). V was pared by 5 bases and J by 6 bases, with 17 bases between. The CDR3 extends over 14 amino acids. Germline V gene sequence: CDR1 SNHLY, CDR2 FYNNEI. The CDR3 protein is CASSLFLGGAEQYF. The DNA for the CDR3 is TGTGCCAGCAGTCTATTCCTCGGGGGCGCCGAGCAGTACTTC.

The gene calls are TRBV5-1 and TRBJ1-2, with unresolved D. The V end was cut by 2 bases, the J end by 4 bases, with 9 bases between. The CDR3 runs 13 residues. The germline gives CDR1 SGHRS, CDR2 YFSETQ. The CDR3 reads CASSLSSFYGYTF. Written as DNA, the CDR3 is TGCGCCAGCAGCTTAAGCAGCTTCTATGGCTACACCTTC.

The V call is TRBV6-5, the J call TRBJ2-7; D is ambiguous. The germline V gene has CDR1 MNHEY and CDR2 SVGAGI. This CDR3 region has 13 residues. The ends were cut back, 0 bases at V and 6 bases at J, with 9 bases in the middle. The CDR3 protein is CASSYSTRCEQYF. Here the CDR3 DNA reads TGTGCCAGCAGTTACTCCACAAGGTGCGAGCAGTACTTC.

The V gene is TRBV7-9, the J gene TRBJ2-7; D is ambiguous. The V end was cut by 4 bases, the J end by 6 bases, with 13 bases between. CDR3 length: 13 residues. Germline V gene sequence: CDR1 SEHNR, CDR2 FQNEAQ (reference sequence). The CDR3 DNA sequence: TGTGCCAGCAGCTCGGACGGAACTTTCGAGCAGTACTTC. This codes for CASSSDGTFEQYF. Looking up the rest from reference TRBV7-9 and TRBJ2-7 gives the full variable domain: DTGVSQNPRHKITKRGQNVTFRCDPISEHNRLYWYRQTLGQGPEFLTYFQNEAQLEKSRLLSDRFSAERPKGSFSTLEIQRTEQGDSAMYLCASSSDGTFEQYFGPGTRLTVT.

The V and J genes are TRBV10-2 and TRBJ2-4; tentatively, D is TRBD1 (6 bases). Trimming removed 7 bases at V and 0 bases at J, with 13 bases between. In germline, CDR1 is WSHSY, CDR2 SAAADI. The CDR3 totals 15 residues. CDR3 region: CASTKGVLAKNIQYF. CDR3 bases: TGCGCCAGCACGAAGGGGGTCCTAGCCAAAAACATTCAGTACTTC.

J is TRBJ1-1 and V is TRBV9; TRBD1 matches 9 bases. V lost 3 bases, J lost 3 bases, and 12 bases stayed unmatched. The CDR3 contains 17 residues. The V gene's germline CDR1 is SGDLS and CDR2 YYNGEE. Written as DNA, the CDR3 is TGTGCCAGCAGCGCGGGACAGGGCTGGATGAAGGACACTGAAGCTTTCTTT. As protein: CASSAGQGWMKDTEAFF.

This clone appeared once. The rearrangement joins TRBV19 to TRBJ2-1; no clear D. The germline V gene has CDR1 LNHDA and CDR2 SQIVND (reference sequence). The CDR3 sequence is 15 residues long. Trimming cost V 10 bases and J 4 bases, with 20 bases left between them. The CDR3 DNA sequence: TGTGCCACCAGACCGCATTTGTCCCCTTACAATGAGCAGTTCTTC. Translating gives CATRPHLSPYNEQFF.

V usage is TRBV27 and J usage is TRBJ2-1; D is undetermined. With 6 bases removed from V and 5 bases from J, the gap between germline ends came to 14 bases. Germline V lookup: CDR1 MNHEY, CDR2 SMNVEV (reference sequence). This CDR3 is built from 14 residues. The CDR3 sequence: CASRTLLSNNEQFF. The CDR3 nucleotides read TGTGCCAGCAGGACGCTCCTCTCTAACAATGAGCAGTTCTTC.